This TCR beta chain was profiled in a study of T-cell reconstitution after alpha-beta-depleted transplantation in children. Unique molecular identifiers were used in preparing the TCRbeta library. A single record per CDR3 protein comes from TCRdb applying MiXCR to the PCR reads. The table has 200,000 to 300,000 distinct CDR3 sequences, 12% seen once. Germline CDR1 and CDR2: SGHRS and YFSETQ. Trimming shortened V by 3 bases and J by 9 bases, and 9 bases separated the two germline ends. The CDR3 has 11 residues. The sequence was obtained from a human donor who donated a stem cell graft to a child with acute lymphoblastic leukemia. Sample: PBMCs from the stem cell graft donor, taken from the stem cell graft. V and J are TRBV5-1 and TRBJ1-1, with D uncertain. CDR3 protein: CASSYRAQAFF. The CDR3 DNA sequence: TGCGCCAGCAGCTACCGGGCCCAAGCTTTCTTT.